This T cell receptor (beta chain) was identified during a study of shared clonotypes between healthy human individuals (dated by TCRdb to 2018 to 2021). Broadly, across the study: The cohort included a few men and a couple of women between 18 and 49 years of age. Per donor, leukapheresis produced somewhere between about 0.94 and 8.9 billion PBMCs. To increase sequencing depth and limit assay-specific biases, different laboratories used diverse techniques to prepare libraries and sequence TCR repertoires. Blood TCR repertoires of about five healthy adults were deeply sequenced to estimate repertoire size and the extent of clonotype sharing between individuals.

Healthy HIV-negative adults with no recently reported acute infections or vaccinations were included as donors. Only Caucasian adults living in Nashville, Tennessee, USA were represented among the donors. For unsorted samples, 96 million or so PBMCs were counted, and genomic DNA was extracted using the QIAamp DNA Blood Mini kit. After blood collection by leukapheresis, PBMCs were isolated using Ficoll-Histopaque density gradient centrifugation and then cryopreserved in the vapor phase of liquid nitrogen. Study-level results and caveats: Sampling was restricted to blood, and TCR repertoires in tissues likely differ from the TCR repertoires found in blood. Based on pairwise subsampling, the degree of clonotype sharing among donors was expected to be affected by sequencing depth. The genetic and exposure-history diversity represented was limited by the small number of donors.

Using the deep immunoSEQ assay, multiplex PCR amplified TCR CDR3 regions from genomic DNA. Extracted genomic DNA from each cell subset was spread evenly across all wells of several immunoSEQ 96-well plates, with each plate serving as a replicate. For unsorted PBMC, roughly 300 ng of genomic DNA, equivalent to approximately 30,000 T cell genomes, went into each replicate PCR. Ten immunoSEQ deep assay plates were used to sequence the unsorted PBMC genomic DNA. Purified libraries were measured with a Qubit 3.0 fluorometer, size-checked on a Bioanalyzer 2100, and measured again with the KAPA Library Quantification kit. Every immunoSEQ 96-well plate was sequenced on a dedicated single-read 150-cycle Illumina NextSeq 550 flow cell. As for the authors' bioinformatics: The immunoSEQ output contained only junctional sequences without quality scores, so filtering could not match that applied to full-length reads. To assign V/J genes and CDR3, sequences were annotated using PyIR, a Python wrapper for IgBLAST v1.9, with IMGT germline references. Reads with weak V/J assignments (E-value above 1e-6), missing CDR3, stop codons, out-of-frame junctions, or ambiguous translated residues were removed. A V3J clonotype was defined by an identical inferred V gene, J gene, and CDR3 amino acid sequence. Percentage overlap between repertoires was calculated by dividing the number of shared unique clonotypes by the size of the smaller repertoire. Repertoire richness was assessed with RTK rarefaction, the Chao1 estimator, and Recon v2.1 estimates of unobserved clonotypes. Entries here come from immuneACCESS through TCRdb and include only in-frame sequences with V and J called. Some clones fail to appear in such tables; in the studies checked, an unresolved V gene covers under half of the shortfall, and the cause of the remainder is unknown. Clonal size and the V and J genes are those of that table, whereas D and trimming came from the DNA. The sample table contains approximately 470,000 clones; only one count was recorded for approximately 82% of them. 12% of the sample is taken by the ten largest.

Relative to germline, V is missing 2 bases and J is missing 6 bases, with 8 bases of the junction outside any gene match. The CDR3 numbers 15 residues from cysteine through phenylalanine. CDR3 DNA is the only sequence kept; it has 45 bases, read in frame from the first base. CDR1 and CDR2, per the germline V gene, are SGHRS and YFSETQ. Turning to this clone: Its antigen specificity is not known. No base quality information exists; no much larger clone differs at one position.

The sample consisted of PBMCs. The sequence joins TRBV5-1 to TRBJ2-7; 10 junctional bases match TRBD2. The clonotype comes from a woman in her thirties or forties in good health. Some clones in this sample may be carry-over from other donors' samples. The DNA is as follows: TGCGCCAGCAGCTTACCGAGCGGGAGGGCTGGCGAGCAGTACTTC. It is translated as CASSLPSGRAGEQYF.